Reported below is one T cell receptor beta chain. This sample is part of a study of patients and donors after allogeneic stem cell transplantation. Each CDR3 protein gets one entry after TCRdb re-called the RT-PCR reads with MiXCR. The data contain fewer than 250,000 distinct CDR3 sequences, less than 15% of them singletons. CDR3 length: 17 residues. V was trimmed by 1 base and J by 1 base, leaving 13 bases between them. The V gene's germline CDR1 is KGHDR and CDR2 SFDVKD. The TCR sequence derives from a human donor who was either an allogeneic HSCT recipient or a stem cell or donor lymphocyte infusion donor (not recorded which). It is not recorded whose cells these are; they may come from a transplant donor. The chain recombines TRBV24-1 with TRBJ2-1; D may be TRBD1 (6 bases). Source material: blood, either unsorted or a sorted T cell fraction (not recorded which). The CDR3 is CATSDLGSQGSYNEQFF. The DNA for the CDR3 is TGTGCCACCAGTGATTTAGGGTCCCAGGGGTCCTACAATGAGCAGTTCTTC.